The 17 T cell receptor beta chains given below trace back to one sample, sequenced in a study of blood T cell repertoires in COVID-19. The table came from immunoSEQ multiplex PCR; TCRdb's copy has only in-frame clones and leaves some out. This table holds over 95,000 clones, more than 70% found once. Sequenced material: peripheral blood. These receptors were obtained from a woman in her 70s who had recovered from COVID-19.

The rearrangement joins TRBV9 to TRBJ2-3; D unresolved. This CDR3 has 14 amino acids. CDR1 and CDR2 from the germline V gene are SGDLS and YYNGEE. V was pared by 1 base and J by 0 bases, with 6 bases between. The CDR3 DNA sequence: TGTGCCAGCAGCGTACGGTCTAGCACAGATACGCAGTATTTT. This sequence encodes CASSVRSSTDTQYF.

J is TRBJ2-1 and V is TRBV5-1, with 9 bases aligning to TRBD2. Trimming at V came to 0 bases and at J to 3 bases, leaving 7 bases not matched to a gene. The CDR3 is made up of 17 amino acids. Germline loops: CDR1 SGHRS, CDR2 YFSETQ. The CDR3 bases are TGCGCCAGCAGCTTGGGGCCAGCGGGGGGCCTCTACAATGAGCAGTTCTTC. It is translated as CASSLGPAGGLYNEQFF.

This sequence joins TRBV5-4 and TRBJ1-3; D perhaps matches TRBD1 (6 bases). CDR3 size: 14 residues. The V and J ends lost 4 bases and 4 bases respectively, with 12 bases between them. CDR1 and CDR2 (germline): SGHNT, YYREEE (reference sequence). CDR3 sequence: CASSLQGSGNTIYF. The CDR3 bases are TGTGCCAGCAGCCTACAGGGTTCGGGAAACACCATATATTTT.

The chain couples TRBV5-1 to TRBJ2-7; D possibly corresponds to TRBD1 (6 bases). The V gene lost 4 bases and the J gene lost 2 bases, with 19 bases spanning the gap. This CDR3 has 16 amino acids. Germline lookup yields CDR1 SGHRS and CDR2 YFSETQ. The CDR3 coding sequence is TGCGCCAGCAGCCCATTAGGTGGGGGCCCACCCTACGAGCAGTACTTC. Protein sequence: CASSPLGGGPPYEQYF.

The chain's CDR3 is CASSLRGRTYNEQFF. Written as DNA, the CDR3 is TGTGCCAGCAGCCTCAGGGGGCGAACCTACAATGAGCAGTTCTTC. This chain joins TRBV7-3 and TRBJ2-1; 8 nucleotides align to TRBD1. The germline V gene has CDR1 SGHTA and CDR2 FQGTGA. The V and J ends lost 5 bases and 2 bases, in that order; junction bases with no gene match: 5. The CDR3 has 15 residues.

The J gene is TRBJ1-5, the V gene TRBV14, with TRBD1 as a possible D gene (5 bases). The V gene's germline CDR1 is SGHDN and CDR2 FVKESK. The germline V and J ends were trimmed by 1 base and 2 bases, with 9 bases remaining between them. The CDR3 covers 15 residues. CDR3 bases: TGTGCCAGCAGCCAAGTCTCGGGGGGCAATCAGCCCCAGCATTTT. This translates into CASSQVSGGNQPQHF.

The genes are TRBV11-2 and TRBJ2-2; possible D gene TRBD1, 6 bases. With 2 bases removed from V and 6 bases from J, the gap between germline ends came to 10 bases. This CDR3 is 14 amino acids long. From germline, CDR1 is SGHAT and CDR2 FQNNGV. The CDR3 DNA reads as TGTGCCAGCAGCTTATCGAGGGGGTCCGGGGAGCTGTTTTTT. Its translation: CASSLSRGSGELFF. The full variable domain, its missing parts supplied by reference TRBV11-2 and TRBJ2-2, is EAGVAQSPRYKIIEKRQSVAFWCNPISGHATLYWYQQILGQGPKLLIQFQNNGVVDDSQLPKDRFSAERLKGVDSTLKIQPAKLEDSAVYLCASSLSRGSGELFFGEGSRLTVL.

This rearrangement joins TRBV12-5 to TRBJ2-7, with 8 bases that match TRBD2. The CDR3 has 16 amino acids. CDR1 LGHNT and CDR2 FRNRAP come from the germline V gene. After removal of 3 bases from V and 3 bases from J, the junction contained 10 bases not matched to a gene. CDR3 DNA: TGTGCTAGTGGTTTCCGGTATAGCGGGGCCCTCTACGAGCAGTACTTC. Translated, it gives CASGFRYSGALYEQYF.

This chain uses TRBV24-1 with TRBJ2-4; a possible D gene is TRBD1 (5 bases). V was clipped by 3 bases and J by 0 bases, with 8 bases between them. The CDR3 totals 15 residues. Germline V gene lookup returns CDR1 KGHDR and CDR2 SFDVKD. This chain's CDR3 is CATSDAQGAKNIQYF. The CDR3 bases are TGTGCCACCAGTGATGCCCAGGGAGCCAAAAACATTCAGTACTTC.

V and J are TRBV11-1 and TRBJ2-1, with 7 bases matching TRBD2. This CDR3 has 15 amino acids. The trim removed 4 bases at V and 4 bases at J, leaving 7 bases unmatched. Germline assignment: CDR1 SGHAT and CDR2 FQDESV (reference sequence). The CDR3 region has the DNA TGTGCCAGCAGCTCGGGGGAGGGGAGTTACAATGAGCAGTTCTTC. Residues: CASSSGEGSYNEQFF.

The chain employs TRBV7-2 and TRBJ2-2; 9 bases agree with TRBD1. Germline CDR1 reads SGHTA; CDR2 reads FQGNSA. The CDR3 spans 14 residues. V shed 6 bases, J shed 6 bases, and the junction held 5 bases outside the gene matches. CDR3 in amino acids: CASRHTGGPGELFF. In DNA form, the CDR3 reads TGTGCCAGCAGACACACAGGGGGCCCCGGGGAGCTGTTTTTT. Drawing the rest from reference TRBV7-2 and TRBJ2-2, the complete variable domain is GAGVSQSPSNKVTEKGKDVELRCDPISGHTALYWYRQSLGQGLEFLIYFQGNSAPDKSGLPSDRFSAERTGGSVSTLTIQRTQQEDSAVYLCASRHTGGPGELFFGEGSRLTVL.

V is TRBV12-3 or TRBV12-4 and J is TRBJ2-3; D gene uncertain. The CDR3 has 13 residues. Trimming took 3 bases from V and 3 from J, leaving 7 bases between them. The CDR3 sequence: CASSFRFTDTQYF. The CDR3 DNA sequence: TGTGCCAGCAGTTTTCGGTTTACAGATACGCAGTATTTT.

This clone was found once. V usage is TRBV5-5 and J usage is TRBJ2-7; possible D gene TRBD2, 5 bases. Germline V lookup: CDR1 SGHKS, CDR2 YYEKEE (reference sequence). The V end lost 0 bases, the J end lost 5 bases, and 15 bases lay between the germline ends. This CDR3 region has 15 residues. The CDR3, as DNA: TGTGCCAGCAGCTTGGCCCTTGAGGGAAGAGACGAGCAGTACTTC. As protein: CASSLALEGRDEQYF. Supplemented by reference TRBV5-5 and TRBJ2-7, the full variable domain reads DAGVTQSPTHLIKTRGQQVTLRCSPISGHKSVSWYQQVLGQGPQFIFQYYEKEERGRGNFPDRFSARQFPNYSSELNVNALLLGDSALYLCASSLALEGRDEQYFGPGTRLTVT.

This clone has only one observation. The chain has TRBV2 and TRBJ1-2; D is uncertain. The V end lost 4 bases, the J end lost 7 bases, and 7 bases lay between the germline ends. This CDR3 has 11 residues. Looked up from germline, CDR1 is SNHLY and CDR2 is FYNNEI. The CDR3 sequence: CASSGESGYTF. The DNA for the CDR3 is TGTGCCAGCAGTGGTGAGAGTGGCTACACCTTC.

Remarks on this clone: Germline is not matched at one junction end, which may reflect a read error. The V gene is TRBV7-9, the J gene TRBJ2-1; no reliable D call. The CDR3 is 17 amino acids. Germline CDR1 is SEHNR and CDR2 is FQNEAQ (reference sequence). This CDR3 is CASSLGSGRNSYNEQFF. As DNA, the CDR3 is TGTGCCAGCAGCTTAGGGTCAGGCAGAAATTCCTATAATGAGCAGTTCTTC.

This sequence joins TRBV7-2 and TRBJ1-2; D call uncertain. The CDR3 runs to 16 residues. Between the trimmed V and J ends, which lost 2 bases and 5 bases, there was a span of 18 bases. Germline V gene lookup returns CDR1 SGHTA and CDR2 FQGNSA. Here the CDR3 DNA reads TGTGCCAGCAGCTTAATCGGCGACATAGACCTATATGGCTACACCTTC. Its protein product is CASSLIGDIDLYGYTF.

This clone was counted only a few times. The rearrangement uses TRBV5-1 and TRBJ2-7; TRBD1 matches 9 bases. CDR1 is SGHRS and CDR2 is YFSETQ in the germline V gene. V gave up 10 bases and J gave up 5 bases; unmatched junction bases: 13. The CDR3 covers 14 residues. The CDR3 DNA follows: TGCGCCTGTAAGGCCGGGACAGGGTCTCACGAGCAGTACTTC. This sequence encodes CACKAGTGSHEQYF. Variable domain in full (rest from reference TRBV5-1 and TRBJ2-7): KAGVTQTPRYLIKTRGQQVTLSCSPISGHRSVSWYQQTPGQGLQFLFEYFSETQRNKGNFPGRFSGRQFSNSRSEMNVSTLELGDSALYLCACKAGTGSHEQYFGPGTRLTVT.